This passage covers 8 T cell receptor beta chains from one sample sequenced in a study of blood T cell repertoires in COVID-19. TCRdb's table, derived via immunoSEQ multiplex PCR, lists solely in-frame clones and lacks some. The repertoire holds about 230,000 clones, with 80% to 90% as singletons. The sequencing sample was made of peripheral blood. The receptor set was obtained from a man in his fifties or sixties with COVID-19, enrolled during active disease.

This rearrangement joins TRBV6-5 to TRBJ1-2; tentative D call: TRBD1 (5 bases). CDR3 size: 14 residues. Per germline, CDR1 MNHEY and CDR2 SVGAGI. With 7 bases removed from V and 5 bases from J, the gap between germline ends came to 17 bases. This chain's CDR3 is CASTISGGAYGYTF. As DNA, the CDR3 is TGTGCCAGCACCATATCGGGGGGTGCGTATGGCTACACCTTC.

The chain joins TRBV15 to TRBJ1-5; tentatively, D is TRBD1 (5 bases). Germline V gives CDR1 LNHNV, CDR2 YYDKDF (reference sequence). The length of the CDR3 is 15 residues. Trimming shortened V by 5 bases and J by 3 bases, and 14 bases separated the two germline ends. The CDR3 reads CATSPSQGLNQPQHF. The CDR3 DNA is TGTGCCACCAGCCCCAGCCAGGGCCTCAATCAGCCCCAGCATTTT. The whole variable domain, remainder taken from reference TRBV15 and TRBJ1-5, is DAMVIQNPRYQVTQFGKPVTLSCSQTLNHNVMYWYQQKSSQAPKLLFHYYDKDFNNEADTPDNFQSRRPNTSFCFLDIRSPGLGDTAMYLCATSPSQGLNQPQHFGDGTRLSIL.

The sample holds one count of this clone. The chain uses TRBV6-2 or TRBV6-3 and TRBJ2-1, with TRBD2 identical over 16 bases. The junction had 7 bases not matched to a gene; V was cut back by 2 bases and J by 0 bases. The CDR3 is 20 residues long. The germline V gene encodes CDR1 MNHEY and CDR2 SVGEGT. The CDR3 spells CASSYQGTSGGASSYNEQFF. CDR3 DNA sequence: TGTGCCAGCAGTTACCAAGGGACTAGCGGGGGGGCGAGCTCCTACAATGAGCAGTTCTTC.

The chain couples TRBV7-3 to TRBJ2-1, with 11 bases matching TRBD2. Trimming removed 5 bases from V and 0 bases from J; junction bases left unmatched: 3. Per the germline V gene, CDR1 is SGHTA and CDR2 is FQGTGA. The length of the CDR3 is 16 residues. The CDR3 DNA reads TGTGCCAGCAGCCCCCTAGCGGGAGGCTCCTACAATGAGCAGTTCTTC. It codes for CASSPLAGGSYNEQFF. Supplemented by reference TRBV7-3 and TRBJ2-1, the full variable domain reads GAGVSQTPSNKVTEKGKYVELRCDPISGHTALYWYRQSLGQGPEFLIYFQGTGAADDSGLPNDRFFAVRPEGSVSTLKIQRTERGDSAVYLCASSPLAGGSYNEQFFGPGTRLTVL.

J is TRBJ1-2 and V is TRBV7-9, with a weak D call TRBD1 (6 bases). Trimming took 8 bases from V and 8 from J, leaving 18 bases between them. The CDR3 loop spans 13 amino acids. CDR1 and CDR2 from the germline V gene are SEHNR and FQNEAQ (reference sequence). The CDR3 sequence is CASGGKLRVGYTF. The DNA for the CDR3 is TGTGCCAGCGGGGGCAAGTTGCGCGTCGGCTACACCTTC.

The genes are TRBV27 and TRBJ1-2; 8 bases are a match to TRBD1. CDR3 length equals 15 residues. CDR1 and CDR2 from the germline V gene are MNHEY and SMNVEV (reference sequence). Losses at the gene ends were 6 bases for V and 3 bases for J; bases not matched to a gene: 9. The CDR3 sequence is CASSRGQGPYYGYTF. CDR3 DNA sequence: TGTGCCAGCAGCCGCGGACAGGGCCCTTACTATGGCTACACCTTC.

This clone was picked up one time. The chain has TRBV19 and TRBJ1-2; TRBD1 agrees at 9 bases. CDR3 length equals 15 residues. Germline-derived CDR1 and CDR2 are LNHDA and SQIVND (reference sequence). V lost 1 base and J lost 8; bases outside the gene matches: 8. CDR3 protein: CASSIAWGQGRGYTF. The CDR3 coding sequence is TGTGCCAGTAGTATAGCTTGGGGACAGGGTCGCGGCTACACCTTC.

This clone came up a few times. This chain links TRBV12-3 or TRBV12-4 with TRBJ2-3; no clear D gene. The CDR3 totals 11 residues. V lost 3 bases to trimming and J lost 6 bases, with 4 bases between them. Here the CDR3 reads CASSFLDTQYF. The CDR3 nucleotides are TGTGCCAGCAGTTTCTTGGATACGCAGTATTTT.